This T cell receptor beta chain emerged from a study of OX40 agonist ivuxolimab in advanced cancers. On the study more broadly: Enrolled patients in dose escalation had cancers that were hepatocellular carcinoma, melanoma, renal cell or head and neck cancer. General observations from the study: In a subset of nonresponders, normalized T-cell clonal expansion was also low. On average, CD8+ T cells had more expanded clones than CD4+.

Trimming stripped 5 bases from V and 3 bases from J, with 16 bases between. Germline loops: CDR1 SGHAT, CDR2 FQDESV (reference sequence). This CDR3 spans 16 amino acids. For this clone: As yet, its antigen is unknown.

The table came from immunoSEQ multiplex PCR; TCRdb's copy has only in-frame clones and leaves some out. The table shows tens of thousands of clones, with 85% to 90% occurring only once. This receptor was obtained from an adult with an advanced solid tumor such as melanoma, head and neck, liver or kidney cancer. This chain links TRBV11-1 with TRBJ2-2, with D possibly matching TRBD1 (5 bases). The input for sequencing was CD4+ or CD8+ T cells sorted from blood, taken in a trial of the OX40 agonist ivuxolimab. CDR3 coding DNA: TGTGCCAGCAGCCAAAGGGCAGGGTGGGACACCGGGGAGCTGTTTTTT. Its protein is CASSQRAGWDTGELFF.